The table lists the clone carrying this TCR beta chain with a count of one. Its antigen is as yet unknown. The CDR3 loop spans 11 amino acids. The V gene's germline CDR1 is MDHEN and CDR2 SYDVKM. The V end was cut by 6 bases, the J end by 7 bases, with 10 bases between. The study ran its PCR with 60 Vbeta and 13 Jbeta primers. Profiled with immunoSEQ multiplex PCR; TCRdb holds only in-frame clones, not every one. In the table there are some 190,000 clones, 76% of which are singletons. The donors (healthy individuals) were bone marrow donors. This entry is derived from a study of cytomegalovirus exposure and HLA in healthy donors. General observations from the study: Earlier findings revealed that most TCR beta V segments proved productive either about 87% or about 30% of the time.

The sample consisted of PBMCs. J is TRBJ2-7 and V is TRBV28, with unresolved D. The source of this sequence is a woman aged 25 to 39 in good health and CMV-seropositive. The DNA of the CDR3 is TGTGCCAGCAGCTCCGAGTGGGAGCAGTACTTC. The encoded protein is CASSSEWEQYF.